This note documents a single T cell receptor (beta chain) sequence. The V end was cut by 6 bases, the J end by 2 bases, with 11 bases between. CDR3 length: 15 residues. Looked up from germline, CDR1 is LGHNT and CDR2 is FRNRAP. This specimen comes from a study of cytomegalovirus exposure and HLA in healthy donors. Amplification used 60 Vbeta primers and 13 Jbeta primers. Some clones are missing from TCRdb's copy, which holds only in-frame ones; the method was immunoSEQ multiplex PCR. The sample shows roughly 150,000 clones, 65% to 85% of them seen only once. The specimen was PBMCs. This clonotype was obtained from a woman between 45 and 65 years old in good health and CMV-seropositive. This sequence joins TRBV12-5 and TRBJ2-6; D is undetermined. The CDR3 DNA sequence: TGTGCTAGTGGCGAGACTCTCGCTGGGGCCAACGTCCTGACTTTC. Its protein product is CASGETLAGANVLTF. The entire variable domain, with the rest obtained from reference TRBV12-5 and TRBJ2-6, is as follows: DARVTQTPRHKVTEMGQEVTMRCQPILGHNTVFWYRQTMMQGLELLAYFRNRAPLDDSGMPKDRFSAEMPDATLATLKIQPSEPRDSAVYFCASGETLAGANVLTFGAGSRLTVL.